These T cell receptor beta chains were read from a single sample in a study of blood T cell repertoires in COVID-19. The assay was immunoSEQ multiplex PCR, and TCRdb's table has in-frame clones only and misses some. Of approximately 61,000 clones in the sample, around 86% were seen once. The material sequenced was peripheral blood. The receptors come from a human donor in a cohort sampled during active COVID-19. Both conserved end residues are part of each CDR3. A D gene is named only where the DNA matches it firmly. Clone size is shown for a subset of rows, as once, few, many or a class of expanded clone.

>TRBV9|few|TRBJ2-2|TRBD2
CASSGTGRAGTGELFF
TGTGCCAGCAGCGGAACCGGGAGGGCCGGGACCGGGGAGCTGTTTTTT
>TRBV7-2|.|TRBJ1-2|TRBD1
CASAGVTGDGYTF
TGTGCCAGCGCCGGGGTGACAGGGGACGGCTACACCTTC
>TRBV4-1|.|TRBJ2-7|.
CASSQDVQGGNEQYF
TGCGCCAGCAGCCAAGATGTGCAGGGAGGCAACGAGCAGTACTTC
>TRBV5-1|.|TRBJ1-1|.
CASRPTGTPNTEAFF
TGCGCCAGCCGCCCAACCGGGACACCGAACACTGAAGCTTTCTTT
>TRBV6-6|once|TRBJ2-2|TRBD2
CASKASGTTGELFF
TGTGCCAGCAAGGCTAGCGGGACCACCGGGGAGCTGTTTTTT
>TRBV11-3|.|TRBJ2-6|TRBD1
CASSSRWTGYRSGANVLTF
TGTGCCAGCAGCTCCAGATGGACAGGGTATCGCTCTGGGGCCAACGTCCTGACTTTC
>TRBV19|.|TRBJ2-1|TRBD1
CASSSRDRYNEQFF
TGTGCCAGTAGTTCCCGGGACAGATACAATGAGCAGTTCTTC
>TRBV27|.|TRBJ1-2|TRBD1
CASRDLQGANGYTF
TGTGCCAGCAGAGATCTTCAGGGGGCGAATGGCTACACCTTC
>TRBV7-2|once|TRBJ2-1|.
CASSLVYRVNEQFF
TGTGCCAGCAGCTTAGTGTACAGGGTCAATGAGCAGTTCTTC
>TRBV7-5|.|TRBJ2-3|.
CVRSYLPGPKYF
TGTGTCAGAAGCTACCTCCCGGGTCCAAAGTATTTT
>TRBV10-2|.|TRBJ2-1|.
CASSESSLARNEQFF
TGCGCCAGCAGTGAGTCTAGCCTAGCCCGGAATGAGCAGTTCTTC
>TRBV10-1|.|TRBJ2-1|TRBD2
CASSGTSGSVTYNEQFF
TGCGCCAGCAGTGGGACTAGCGGGAGTGTGACCTACAATGAGCAGTTCTTC
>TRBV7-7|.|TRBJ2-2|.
CASSLAGAAPGELFF
TGTGCCAGCAGCTTAGCCGGTGCCGCCCCCGGGGAGCTGTTTTTT
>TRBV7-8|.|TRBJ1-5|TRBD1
CASSLGGLQPQHF
TGTGCCAGCAGCCTAGGGGGCCTACAGCCCCAGCATTTT
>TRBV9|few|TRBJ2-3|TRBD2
CASSNNAGGPDTQYF
TGTGCCAGCTCTAATAACGCGGGAGGGCCAGATACGCAGTATTTT
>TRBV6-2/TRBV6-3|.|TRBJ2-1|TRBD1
CASSYPGTAFF
TGTGCCAGCAGTTACCCCGGGACAGCGTTCTTC
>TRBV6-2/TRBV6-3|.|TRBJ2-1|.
CASSYSAIPNNEQFF
TGTGCCAGCAGTTACTCAGCAATCCCTAACAATGAGCAGTTCTTC
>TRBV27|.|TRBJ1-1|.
CASSWQENTEAFF
TGTGCCAGCAGTTGGCAGGAGAACACTGAAGCTTTCTTT
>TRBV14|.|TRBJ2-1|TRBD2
CASSQRAAGVQFF
TGTGCCAGCAGCCAAAGGGCAGCGGGGGTGCAGTTCTTC
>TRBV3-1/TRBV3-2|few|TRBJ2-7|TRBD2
CASSLLIQREGTYEQYF
TGTGCCAGCAGCCTACTTATTCAGCGGGAGGGCACCTACGAGCAGTACTTC